These 6 T cell receptor beta chains came from one sample sequenced in a study of a mutant IDH1 vaccine in newly diagnosed glioma. Sample time point: baseline, week 1 (first vaccination visit). Treatment meaning: pre-vaccination baseline after standard-of-care therapy. Assay: immunoSEQ multiplex PCR; the TCRdb copy retains only in-frame clones and omits some. The repertoire holds tens of thousands of clones, with about 83% as singletons. Specimen: peripheral blood mononuclear cells (PBMCs), collected from a glioma patient treated with radiotherapy, temozolomide or both. These receptor sequences come from a young woman with glioma. Some clones in this sample may be carry-over from other donors' samples.

The chain uses TRBV5-3 and TRBJ1-5; D is unresolved. TRBV5-3 is assigned to the ORF class and has an uncertain function. There are 11 residues in the CDR3. V dropped 3 bases and J dropped 9 bases, with 7 bases sitting between them. In DNA form, the CDR3 reads TGTGCCAGAAGCTCGGGCGGGCCCCAGCATTTT. It specifies CARSSGGPQHF.

This sequence joins TRBV5-4 and TRBJ2-7, with 11 bases matching TRBD2. The CDR3 loop spans 14 amino acids. The V gene's germline CDR1 is SGHNT and CDR2 YYREEE (reference sequence). Unmatched junction bases numbered 3, after V lost 4 bases and J lost 3 bases. The CDR3 loop is CASSIGTSGYEQYF. The CDR3 bases are TGTGCCAGCAGCATAGGGACTAGCGGCTACGAGCAGTACTTC.

The rearrangement uses TRBV6-1 and TRBJ1-1; 8 nucleotides line up with TRBD1. Unmatched junction bases numbered 5, after V lost 10 bases and J lost 1 base. Germline V gene data show CDR1 as MNHNS and CDR2 as SASEGT. The CDR3 is 13 residues long. CDR3 DNA sequence: TGTGCCAACCGGGACAGGCAGAACACTGAAGCTTTCTTT. Its translation is CANRDRQNTEAFF.

The rearrangement joins TRBV11-3 to TRBJ1-3; the D gene is possibly TRBD1 (6 bases). The ends were cut back, 5 bases at V and 4 bases at J, with 15 bases in the middle. Germline V gene sequence: CDR1 SGHNT, CDR2 YENEEA. This CDR3 is 15 amino acids long. CDR3 region: CASSIKSGAGNTIYF. In DNA form, the CDR3 reads TGTGCCAGCAGCATTAAGTCAGGGGCCGGAAACACCATATATTTT.

CDR3 DNA sequence: TGTGCCAGCAGCTCCTTCCCGGGACTAGCGGGGGAGACCCAGTACTTC. Translated, it gives CASSSFPGLAGETQYF. The chain joins TRBV7-2 to TRBJ2-5; TRBD2 matches 13 bases. Looked up from germline, CDR1 is SGHTA and CDR2 is FQGNSA. The CDR3 is made up of 16 amino acids. The V gene end was trimmed by 4 bases and the J gene end by 5 bases; junction bases not matched to a gene: 7.

The genes are TRBV5-1 and TRBJ2-5, with D perhaps given as TRBD1 or TRBD2 (5 bases each). Per germline, CDR1 SGHRS and CDR2 YFSETQ. The CDR3 runs 15 residues. The germline V and J ends were trimmed by 0 bases and 5 bases, with 14 bases remaining between them. CDR3 sequence reads: CASSLVAYEGETQYF. CDR3 bases: TGCGCCAGCAGCTTGGTGGCCTACGAGGGGGAGACCCAGTACTTC.